This TCR beta chain was observed in a study of human T cells and chemical hapten exposure. Looking at the study overall: Skin on the upper inner arm, around 2 cm by around 2 cm in size, was sensitized with 2% DPC. Patch tests of 0.01% DPC on the upper back were read at 6 days. Study observations and caveats: Those TCRs sitting above 1 in 1000 frequency stayed the same with DPC sensitization.

TCRdb itself ran the RACE reads through MiXCR, one entry per CDR3 protein. There are about 110,000 distinct CDR3 sequences in the sample; more than 7% occur only once, and approximately 3% lies in the top ten. V lost 0 bases and J lost 0, with 7 bases in between. Per the germline V gene, CDR1 is SGHRS and CDR2 is YFSETQ. The CDR3 is 14 amino acids. As concerns this clonotype: Its antigen is unidentified.

Time point in this sample: patch test 2, 6 weeks after DPC sensitization. Noted treatment: therapeutic diphenylcyclopropenone sensitization with weekly scalp DPC. The clonotype comes from a woman aged 40 to 50 with alopecia areata. Some clones in this sample may be carry-over from other donors' samples. The starting material was whole blood, obtained in connection with sensitization to the hapten diphenylcyclopropenone (DPC). V gene TRBV5-1 combines with J gene TRBJ2-7; D not certain. CDR3 coding DNA: TGCGCCAGCAGCTTGGGGCAGAACTCCTACGAGCAGTACTTC. The encoded protein is CASSLGQNSYEQYF.